A single sample is the source of the 31 T cell receptor beta chains below, sequenced in a study of control samples from healthy donors and cancer patients. Using immunoSEQ multiplex PCR, the repertoire was profiled, and TCRdb retains in-frame clones only, with some absent. The table records roughly 180,000 clones, 75% to 95% of them present only once. Material for sequencing was blood. These receptors came from a woman in her forties in good health.

CDR3 nucleotide sequence: TGTGCCAGTACCCCGAATCCAGGCCCATATCTGGGAGCTTTCTTT. Translating gives CASTPNPGPYLGAFF. The gene calls are TRBV19 and TRBJ1-1; no definite D call. Germline V gene data show CDR1 as LNHDA and CDR2 as SQIVND (reference sequence). V was trimmed by 7 bases and J by 10 bases, leaving 25 bases between them. The CDR3 totals 15 residues.

V usage is TRBV6-5 and J usage is TRBJ1-5, with D possibly being TRBD1 (5 bases). In germline, CDR1 is MNHEY, CDR2 SVGAGI. The CDR3 contains 15 residues. The V end was cut by 6 bases, the J end by 7 bases, with 19 bases between. The CDR3 sequence: CASSAEGQGGQPQHF. CDR3 bases: TGTGCCAGCAGCGCCGAGGGTCAGGGCGGCCAGCCCCAGCATTTT.

This rearrangement joins TRBV6-5 to TRBJ2-7; D tentatively reads TRBD1 or TRBD2 (5 bases each). Looked up from germline, CDR1 is MNHEY and CDR2 is SVGAGI. The V end was cut by 2 bases, the J end by 4 bases, with 9 bases between. The CDR3 is 13 amino acids. Here the CDR3 DNA reads TGTGCCAGCAGTTACAGGGACGTGTACGAGCAGTACTTC. Its translation: CASSYRDVYEQYF.

The chain combines TRBV6-5 with TRBJ1-6; unclear D gene. Germline CDR1 is MNHEY and CDR2 is SVGAGI. The CDR3 is 14 amino acids. Deletions cut 11 bases from V and 1 base from J, with 12 bases between. The CDR3 nucleotides are TGTGCCGCTCGAGGAGGGTCCTATAATTCACCCCTCCACTTT. It yields the protein CAARGGSYNSPLHF.

This clone was observed once. The CDR3 coding sequence is TGCAGCGTTGCGGACTATGGCTACACCTTC. Its protein product is CSVADYGYTF. J is TRBJ1-2 and V is TRBV29-1, with D unclear. The CDR3 totals 10 residues. Germline V gene sequence: CDR1 SQVTM, CDR2 ANQGSEA. V lost 4 bases to trimming and J lost 3 bases, with 3 bases between them.

This clone has just a few counts. The chain combines TRBV14 with TRBJ2-2; D not resolved. V was clipped by 0 bases and J by 0 bases, with 14 bases between them. The CDR3 spans 18 residues. Germline lookup yields CDR1 SGHDN and CDR2 FVKESK. The CDR3 region is CASSQDRFGPTNTGELFF. CDR3 nucleotide sequence: TGTGCCAGCAGCCAAGATAGGTTCGGGCCAACGAACACCGGGGAGCTGTTTTTT. The whole variable domain, remainder taken from reference TRBV14 and TRBJ2-2, is EAGVTQFPSHSVIEKGQTVTLRCDPISGHDNLYWYRRVMGKEIKFLLHFVKESKQDESGMPNNRFLAERTGGTYSTLKVQPAELEDSGVYFCASSQDRFGPTNTGELFFGEGSRLTVL.

This chain links TRBV5-1 with TRBJ1-1, with D unresolved. The CDR3 consists of 13 residues. Germline loops: CDR1 SGHRS, CDR2 YFSETQ. The germline V and J ends were trimmed by 0 bases and 7 bases, with 10 bases remaining between them. The CDR3 sequence: CASSLGQANEAFF. The CDR3 nucleotides read TGCGCCAGCAGCTTGGGGCAGGCCAATGAAGCTTTCTTT.

The chain joins TRBV6-2 or TRBV6-3 to TRBJ1-3; no clear D. The V gene's germline CDR1 is MNHEY and CDR2 SVGEGT. V gave up 2 bases and J gave up 1 base, with 6 bases separating them. The CDR3 contains 14 residues. The chain's CDR3 is CASSYGVSGNTIYF. The CDR3 bases are TGTGCCAGCAGTTACGGGGTATCTGGAAACACCATATATTTT.

The chain has TRBV4-1 and TRBJ2-5; the D gene is possibly TRBD2 (7 bases). Trimming took 4 bases from V and 5 from J, leaving 14 bases between them. Germline V gene data show CDR1 as MGHRA and CDR2 as YSYEKL. The CDR3 covers 14 residues. CDR3 protein: CASSPEGGGETQYF. In DNA, the CDR3 is TGCGCCAGCAGCCCTGAGGGGGGAGGGGAGACCCAGTACTTC.

This rearrangement joins TRBV5-1 to TRBJ2-7, with D tentatively TRBD1 (6 bases). Germline V gives CDR1 SGHRS, CDR2 YFSETQ. Between the trimmed V and J ends, which lost 4 bases and 2 bases, there was a span of 31 bases. The CDR3 length is 20 residues. The CDR3 DNA reads TGCGCCAGCAGCCTTCCTTCCGGGACAAGCGTAGTTTCGGGCCCCTACGAGCAGTACTTC. Encoded protein: CASSLPSGTSVVSGPYEQYF. Supplemented by reference TRBV5-1 and TRBJ2-7, the full variable domain reads KAGVTQTPRYLIKTRGQQVTLSCSPISGHRSVSWYQQTPGQGLQFLFEYFSETQRNKGNFPGRFSGRQFSNSRSEMNVSTLELGDSALYLCASSLPSGTSVVSGPYEQYFGPGTRLTVT.

CDR3 sequence: CASSTGFTQPQHF. The CDR3 DNA reads as TGTGCCAGCAGTACAGGGTTCACTCAGCCCCAGCATTTT. The chain carries TRBV6-5 and TRBJ1-5; a weak D match, TRBD1 (6 bases). The V gene lost 5 bases and the J gene lost 6 bases, with 11 bases spanning the gap. The CDR3 is 13 amino acids. The germline CDR1 and CDR2 sequences are MNHEY and SVGAGI.

This chain joins TRBV6-5 and TRBJ1-2; no reliable D call. CDR3 length: 15 residues. Between the trimmed V and J ends, which lost 6 bases and 0 bases, there was a span of 14 bases. Germline lookup yields CDR1 MNHEY and CDR2 SVGAGI. The CDR3: CASSGLLDPNYGYTF. CDR3 bases: TGTGCCAGCAGCGGACTTTTGGACCCTAACTATGGCTACACCTTC.

The chain is built from TRBV5-5 and TRBJ1-5; D not resolved. Trimming took 1 base from V and 15 from J, leaving 20 bases between them. Germline assignment: CDR1 SGHKS and CDR2 YYEKEE (reference sequence). The CDR3 has 14 residues. CDR3: CASSLSPNSRSLHF. The CDR3 DNA sequence: TGTGCCAGCAGCTTGTCCCCCAATTCTCGGTCGCTGCATTTT.

The rearrangement uses TRBV3-1 (or the pseudogene TRBV3-2) and TRBJ1-1; 7 bases are shared with TRBD1. Trimming took 1 base from V and 14 from J; bases not matched to a gene: 4. The CDR3 loop spans 11 amino acids. The V gene's germline CDR1 is LGHDT and CDR2 YNNKEL (reference sequence). The CDR3 DNA sequence: TGTGCCAGCAGCCAAGGGGGACAGTGCTTCTTT. Its protein is CASSQGGQCFF.

This chain connects TRBV2 to TRBJ1-4; no clear D. The CDR3 has 15 residues. Germline V gene data show CDR1 as SNHLY and CDR2 as FYNNEI. V was trimmed by 7 bases and J by 4 bases, leaving 16 bases between them. The CDR3 DNA sequence: TGTGCCAGCACCAGCCGGCGGACGAGTAATGAAAAACTGTTTTTT. Its translation is CASTSRRTSNEKLFF. Variable domain in full (rest from reference TRBV2 and TRBJ1-4): EPEVTQTPSHQVTQMGQEVILRCVPISNHLYFYWYRQILGQKVEFLVSFYNNEISEKSEIFDDQFSVERPDGSNFTLKIRSTKLEDSAMYFCASTSRRTSNEKLFFGSGTQLSVL.

The chain joins TRBV5-1 to TRBJ2-5; 7 bases line up with TRBD2. V lost 0 bases to trimming and J lost 1 base; unmatched junction nucleotides: 9. This CDR3 region has 17 residues. Germline lookup yields CDR1 SGHRS and CDR2 YFSETQ. DNA of the CDR3: TGCGCCAGCAGCTTGGCTAGAGGCGGGGGTACCCAAGAGACCCAGTACTTC. Its protein product is CASSLARGGGTQETQYF. The whole variable domain, filled in from reference TRBV5-1 and TRBJ2-5, reads KAGVTQTPRYLIKTRGQQVTLSCSPISGHRSVSWYQQTPGQGLQFLFEYFSETQRNKGNFPGRFSGRQFSNSRSEMNVSTLELGDSALYLCASSLARGGGTQETQYFGPGTRLLVL.

V usage is TRBV4-1 and J usage is TRBJ2-5, with D hard to call. The CDR3 is 13 residues long. Germline loops: CDR1 MGHRA, CDR2 YSYEKL. The V and J ends lost 4 bases and 1 base respectively, with 7 bases between them. The CDR3 nucleotides are TGCGCCAGCAGCCTGGCAAGCCAAGAGACCCAGTACTTC. This encodes CASSLASQETQYF.

V usage is TRBV19 and J usage is TRBJ1-2; D not certain. The V and J ends lost 6 bases and 8 bases respectively, with 13 bases between them. The germline CDR1 and CDR2 sequences are LNHDA and SQIVND (reference sequence). This CDR3 is 12 amino acids long. The CDR3 loop is CASSRASGGYTF. The DNA of the CDR3 is TGTGCCAGTAGCCGGGCGTCGGGGGGCTACACCTTC.

The chain combines TRBV15 with TRBJ2-3, with a possible D match to TRBD2 (7 bases). The V gene lost 3 bases and the J gene lost 3 bases, with 13 bases spanning the gap. This CDR3 region has 15 residues. Germline V gene data show CDR1 as LNHNV and CDR2 as YYDKDF (reference sequence). CDR3 sequence: CATSRGGGPTDTQYF. The CDR3 DNA reads as TGTGCCACCAGCAGGGGCGGGGGCCCTACAGATACGCAGTATTTT.

The chain uses TRBV3-1 (or the pseudogene TRBV3-2) and TRBJ1-2; D remains unclear. Trimming took 0 bases from V and 8 from J, leaving 7 bases between them. The germline CDR1 and CDR2 sequences are LGHDT and YNNKEL (reference sequence). The CDR3 extends over 12 amino acids. The CDR3 nucleotides read TGTGCCAGCAGCCAAGATGTGAGAGGCTACACCTTC. Its protein product is CASSQDVRGYTF.

The rearrangement uses TRBV27 and TRBJ1-2; D uncertain. The CDR3 is made up of 16 amino acids. Trimming removed 1 base at V and 4 bases at J, with 16 bases between. The germline V gene encodes CDR1 MNHEY and CDR2 SMNVEV (reference sequence). CDR3 loop: CASSLLEPGWGYGYTF. The CDR3 DNA reads TGTGCCAGCAGTTTATTGGAACCGGGTTGGGGCTATGGCTACACCTTC.

Here the CDR3 reads CASSRAPVTGGNEKLFF. The CDR3 DNA follows: TGTGCCAGCAGCCGCGCCCCCGTGACAGGGGGGAATGAAAAACTGTTTTTT. The chain couples TRBV5-4 to TRBJ1-4; 9 bases align to TRBD1. J gave up 5 bases and V 4 bases, and 12 bases lay outside the gene matches. The CDR3 runs to 17 residues. Germline V gene data show CDR1 as SGHNT and CDR2 as YYREEE (reference sequence). The whole variable domain, filled in from reference TRBV5-4 and TRBJ1-4, reads ETGVTQSPTHLIKTRGQQVTLRCSSQSGHNTVSWYQQALGQGPQFIFQYYREEENGRGNFPPRFSGLQFPNYSSELNVNALELDDSALYLCASSRAPVTGGNEKLFFGSGTQLSVL.

The V gene is TRBV6-6, the J gene TRBJ1-2; 10 bases agree with TRBD1. CDR1 is MNHNY, CDR2 SVGAGI, per germline (reference sequence). The CDR3 runs 14 residues. The J segment lost 8 bases and the V segment lost 2 bases, leaving 5 bases of the junction unmatched. CDR3 sequence reads: CASSYPGGQGGYTF. In DNA form, the CDR3 reads TGTGCCAGCAGTTACCCCGGGGGACAGGGGGGCTACACCTTC.

Notes on this clone: The junction shows a germline mismatch at one end, possibly a read error. V is TRBV7-9 and J is TRBJ1-1, with 7 bases that match TRBD1. Germline CDR1 SEHNR, CDR2 FQNEAQ (reference sequence). The CDR3 has 13 residues. The CDR3 DNA reads as TGTGCCAGCAGCACAATTGGACAGGCGGAGGTTTGCTTT. Encoded protein: CASSTIGQAEVCF.

The genes are TRBV6-6 and TRBJ2-2, with a possible D match to TRBD2 (5 bases). V was trimmed by 8 bases and J by 0 bases, leaving 7 bases between them. From germline, CDR1 is MNHNY and CDR2 SVGAGI (reference sequence). CDR3 length: 13 amino acids. DNA for the CDR3: TGTGCCAGCGAGGGTTCGAACACCGGGGAGCTGTTTTTT. Protein product: CASEGSNTGELFF.

The rearrangement joins TRBV4-1 to TRBJ1-5; 7 nucleotides line up with TRBD1. This CDR3 is 16 amino acids long. V lost 3 bases, J lost 1 base, and 6 bases stayed unmatched. Germline V gives CDR1 MGHRA, CDR2 YSYEKL. CDR3 nucleotides: TGCGCCAGCAGCCACTGGACAGGCGGGAGCAATCAGCCCCAGCATTTT. Protein: CASSHWTGGSNQPQHF.

The V and J genes are TRBV15 and TRBJ2-5, with TRBD2 identical over 7 bases. The CDR3 has 14 amino acids. The ends lost 8 bases at V and 2 bases at J; junction bases unmatched: 8. The V gene's germline CDR1 is LNHNV and CDR2 YYDKDF (reference sequence). The CDR3 DNA reads as TGTGCCACCGAAAACAGCGGGGCACAAGAGACCCAGTACTTC. Translating gives CATENSGAQETQYF.

This clone was recorded once. This chain joins TRBV6-5 and TRBJ1-2, with D tentatively TRBD1 (5 bases). Trimming left V 7 bases short and J 5 bases short, with 11 bases between. The CDR3 runs 12 residues. Germline-derived CDR1 and CDR2 are MNHEY and SVGAGI. CDR3 sequence (DNA): TGTGCCAGCATTTCGAGGGGTTATGGCTACACCTTC. This encodes CASISRGYGYTF.

Only a few counts were recorded for this clone. V is TRBV11-2 and J is TRBJ1-1; weak D call: TRBD1 (6 bases). Trimming stripped 5 bases from V and 4 bases from J, with 11 bases between. Germline lookup yields CDR1 SGHAT and CDR2 FQNNGV. The CDR3 is 13 amino acids. The CDR3 is CASSEARGTEAFF. DNA of the CDR3: TGTGCCAGCAGCGAAGCCAGGGGCACTGAAGCTTTCTTT.

This sequence joins TRBV7-9 and TRBJ2-2, with TRBD2 matching over 8 bases. This CDR3 spans 15 amino acids. V lost 4 bases to trimming and J lost 6 bases; unmatched junction nucleotides: 7. Germline V gives CDR1 SEHNR, CDR2 FQNEAQ (reference sequence). CDR3 nucleotides: TGTGCCAGCAGCTCGCTAGCGGGTCGATCCGGGGAGCTGTTTTTT. Translation gives CASSSLAGRSGELFF.

The gene calls are TRBV3-1 (or the pseudogene TRBV3-2) and TRBJ1-1; D gene ambiguous. The CDR3 loop spans 13 amino acids. Germline CDR1 reads LGHDT; CDR2 reads YNNKEL (reference sequence). Trimming removed 5 bases at V and 7 bases at J, with 14 bases between. The CDR3 coding sequence is TGTGCCAGCAGCGCTCGTGGGCGGGATGAAGCTTTCTTT. Translating it yields CASSARGRDEAFF.